This entry lists 28 T cell receptor beta chains sequenced from one sample in a study of post-analysis software for immune sequencing data. Study-wide results and limits: Four or five TRBV segments (TRBV5-6, TRBV5-1 and TRBV20-1 among them) occurred more frequently in patients than in controls.

Unique molecular identifiers had been added to the TCR beta cDNA libraries. Via MiXCR, TCRdb re-called the PCR reads, giving one row per CDR3 protein. This table holds some 260,000 distinct CDR3 sequences, 36% found once. Their specific antigens are unknown. The material sequenced was blood. All receptors derive from a girl aged 5-17 years with multiple sclerosis.

The gene calls are TRBV5-6 and TRBJ1-6; D ambiguous. Trimming pared 0 bases from V and 8 bases from J, leaving 12 bases between. This CDR3 has 15 residues. Germline V gene data show CDR1 as SGHDT and CDR2 as YYEEEE. The CDR3 DNA reads as TGTGCCAGCAGCTTGGACCGCGCCAGTTATTCACCCCTCCACTTT. This translates into CASSLDRASYSPLHF.

CDR3 in amino acids: CASSLANLGSRTPLEAFF. DNA for the CDR3: TGTGCCAGCAGCTTAGCGAATCTAGGTTCGCGAACCCCATTGGAAGCTTTCTTT. The rearrangement joins TRBV7-8 to TRBJ1-1; D gene ambiguous. The V gene's germline CDR1 is SGHVS and CDR2 FQNEAQ. The germline V and J ends were trimmed by 0 bases and 8 bases, with 25 bases remaining between them. CDR3 size: 18 residues.

This clonotype has just one count. The chain couples TRBV29-1 to TRBJ2-1, with TRBD2 matching 12 bases. CDR1 is SQVTM and CDR2 is ANQGSEA in the germline V gene. The CDR3 is 14 residues long. J was trimmed by 9 bases and V by 6 bases; bases with no gene match: 9. The DNA of the CDR3 is TGCAGCGTACCGGGACTAGCGGGCCTCTCTGAGCAGTTCTTC. Protein sequence: CSVPGLAGLSEQFF.

J is TRBJ1-5 and V is TRBV20-1, with 7 bases lining up with TRBD1. This CDR3 region has 16 residues. Per the germline V gene, CDR1 is DFQATT and CDR2 is SNEGSKA (reference sequence). The J segment lost 3 bases and the V segment lost 1 base, leaving 9 bases of the junction unmatched. The CDR3 spells CSARASDRLINQPQHF. CDR3 sequence (DNA): TGCAGTGCTAGAGCTTCGGACAGGCTCATCAATCAGCCCCAGCATTTT.

In DNA, the CDR3 is TGCGCCAGCAGCCAAGATGTTGGGACGGGGTCAGATACGCAGTATTTT. It yields the protein CASSQDVGTGSDTQYF. The genes are TRBV4-1 and TRBJ2-3; the D gene could be TRBD1 or TRBD2 (5 bases each). With 0 bases removed from V and 4 bases from J, the gap between germline ends came to 14 bases. This CDR3 comprises 16 residues. Per the germline V gene, CDR1 is MGHRA and CDR2 is YSYEKL.

This clonotype was found many times. The chain carries TRBV24-1 and TRBJ2-1, with D possibly being TRBD1 (5 bases). V gave up 3 bases and J gave up 6 bases, with 11 bases separating them. Germline V gene data show CDR1 as KGHDR and CDR2 as SFDVKD. The CDR3 has 14 amino acids. The CDR3 region is CATSDAGRGNEQFF. The DNA of the CDR3 is TGTGCCACCAGTGATGCAGGGCGAGGCAATGAGCAGTTCTTC.

This chain links TRBV7-6 with TRBJ2-5; 13 positions agree with TRBD2. The end of the DNA aligns better with TRBJ2-7, so the J call may be wrong. The CDR3 length is 17 residues. CDR1 is SGHVS, CDR2 FNYEAQ, per germline. CDR3 DNA: TGTGCCAGCAGCTTAGTACCGGGACTAGCGGGATTCTACGAGCAGTACTTC. Amino acids: CASSLVPGLAGFYEQYF.

This clonotype was recorded many times. The chain has TRBV28 and TRBJ1-4; 7 positions agree with TRBD1. The CDR3 contains 15 residues. Trimming at V came to 5 bases and at J to 2 bases, leaving 5 bases not matched to a gene. Germline loops: CDR1 MDHEN, CDR2 SYDVKM. The DNA of the CDR3 is TGTGCCAGCAGTAAGGACAGGAGGACTAATGAAAAACTGTTTTTT. The encoded protein is CASSKDRRTNEKLFF.

This clonotype turned up a few times. A much larger clone is a single base away; this may be a read error. V and J are TRBV6-4 and TRBJ2-5; TRBD2 agrees at 12 bases. The CDR3 sequence is 14 residues long. The germline gives CDR1 MRHNA, CDR2 SNTAGT. J gave up 11 bases and V 4 bases, and 8 bases lay outside the gene matches. This chain's CDR3 is CASSASGGVNEQYF. The CDR3 DNA sequence: TGTGCCAGCAGTGCTAGCGGGGGGGTAAATGAGCAGTACTTC.

This clonotype has at least ten counts. This chain uses TRBV3-1 with TRBJ1-5; D is possibly TRBD1 (6 bases). CDR1 and CDR2 (germline): LGHDT, YNNKEL (reference sequence). The CDR3 consists of 13 residues. V gave up 8 bases and J gave up 3 bases, with 11 bases separating them. The CDR3, as DNA: TGTGCCAGCGGGCCAGGGGACAATCAGCCCCAGCATTTT. The encoded protein is CASGPGDNQPQHF.

The chain employs TRBV12-3 or TRBV12-4 and TRBJ1-2, with D perhaps matching TRBD1 (5 bases). The CDR3 is 14 residues long. Trimming stripped 4 bases from V and 5 bases from J, with 14 bases between. CDR3 in DNA: TGTGCCAGCAGTTCGGGGACCCGAAGATATGGCTACACCTTC. This translates into CASSSGTRRYGYTF.

This chain joins TRBV20-1 and TRBJ2-6; possibly TRBD1 for D (5 bases). Germline loops: CDR1 DFQATT, CDR2 SNEGSKA (reference sequence). The CDR3 is 13 amino acids. V was trimmed by 4 bases and J by 1 base, leaving 5 bases between them. The CDR3 region is CSAKGSGANVLTF. As DNA, the CDR3 is TGCAGTGCTAAGGGGTCTGGGGCCAACGTCCTGACTTTC.

The chain links TRBV12-3 or TRBV12-4 to TRBJ1-2; 9 nucleotides line up with TRBD1. The CDR3 consists of 14 residues. V lost 3 bases and J lost 8; bases outside the gene matches: 7. CDR3 in amino acids: CASSFTGGARGYTF. In nucleotides, the CDR3 is TGTGCCAGCAGTTTTACAGGGGGCGCTCGGGGCTACACCTTC.

There are many counts of this clonotype. The chain employs TRBV10-3 and TRBJ1-2, with D possibly matching TRBD1 (6 bases). Germline V gene data show CDR1 as ENHRY and CDR2 as SYGVKD. Trimming took off 7 bases at V and 7 bases at J, with 10 bases between the two ends. The CDR3 runs 11 residues. CDR3 amino acids: CAITGEAGYTF. The DNA of the CDR3 is TGTGCCATCACAGGGGAAGCTGGCTACACCTTC.

In regard to this clonotype: This may stem from a read error, because a much larger clone lies one nucleotide away. The V and J genes are TRBV18 and TRBJ2-5; D is unclear. The DNA matches TRBJ2-7 better at its end, which makes the J call doubtful. Germline-derived CDR1 and CDR2 are KGHSH and LQKENI. There are 13 residues in the CDR3. In DNA, the CDR3 is TGTGCCAGCTCAATGGGTCGCTACTACGAGCAGTACTTC. It yields the protein CASSMGRYYEQYF.

This clonotype turned up a few times. One end of the junction is discordant with germline, which a read error may explain. The rearrangement uses TRBV19 and TRBJ2-1; the D is unclear. Germline V gene data show CDR1 as LNHDA and CDR2 as SQIVND (reference sequence). The CDR3 consists of 15 residues. CDR3 sequence: CASSIALGSYNEQFF. CDR3 in DNA: TGTGCCAGTAGCATAGCCTTGGGCTCCTACAATGAGCAGTTCTTC.

In regard to this clonotype: At one end, the junction sequence differs from germline, possibly due to a read error. The chain has TRBV29-1 and TRBJ2-7, with D possibly TRBD2 on 6 matching bases. The CDR3 contains 12 residues. Germline V gene lookup returns CDR1 SQVTM and CDR2 ANQGSEA. CDR3 sequence (DNA): TGCAGCGTTGAAGGGCGGGGCAATGAGCGGTACTTC. Translation gives CSVEGRGNERYF.

To note about this clonotype: This may arise from a read error, as a much more abundant clone is one base away. The chain has TRBV20-1 and TRBJ2-5; 12 positions agree with TRBD2. From germline, CDR1 is DFQATT and CDR2 SNEGSKA (reference sequence). The trim removed 0 bases at V and 11 bases at J, leaving 10 bases unmatched. The CDR3 has 15 residues. The CDR3 sequence is CSARDYSSGRDEQYF. Here the CDR3 DNA reads TGCAGTGCTAGAGATTACTCTAGCGGGAGGGATGAGCAGTACTTC.

There are many counts of this clonotype. The chain has TRBV7-2 and TRBJ2-5, with TRBD2 matching over 14 bases. The J segment lost 5 bases and the V segment lost 6 bases, leaving 8 bases of the junction unmatched. The CDR3 loop spans 16 amino acids. Germline CDR1 is SGHTA and CDR2 is FQGNSA. The CDR3 is CASRGTSGSPRETQYF. The DNA for the CDR3 is TGTGCCAGCAGGGGGACTAGCGGGAGCCCCCGCGAGACCCAGTACTTC.

This clonotype was observed a few times. This chain uses TRBV5-1 with TRBJ2-3; D perhaps matches TRBD1 (8 bases). The CDR3 runs 20 residues. CDR1 and CDR2 from the germline V gene are SGHRS and YFSETQ. V lost 0 bases to trimming and J lost 3 bases, with 26 bases between them. CDR3 sequence (DNA): TGCGCCAGCAGCTTGGGTCGGACAGGGCCAAGCGGGATCGGTACAGATACGCAGTATTTT. Protein product: CASSLGRTGPSGIGTDTQYF.

The chain employs TRBV5-1 and TRBJ2-5; no definite D call. The CDR3 is made up of 13 amino acids. Trimming shortened V by 2 bases and J by 1 base, and 6 bases separated the two germline ends. CDR1 and CDR2 from the germline V gene are SGHRS and YFSETQ. The CDR3 region has the DNA TGCGCCAGCAGCTTTGGGTTCCAAGAGACCCAGTACTTC. Translating gives CASSFGFQETQYF.

The genes are TRBV19 and TRBJ1-2, with no clear D. The CDR3 is 13 residues long. The germline V and J ends were trimmed by 6 bases and 5 bases, with 13 bases remaining between them. Germline CDR1 LNHDA, CDR2 SQIVND (reference sequence). The CDR3 DNA reads TGTGCCAGTAGGACTCGGCCAGCATATGGCTACACCTTC. As protein: CASRTRPAYGYTF.

This clonotype was detected only a few times. V is TRBV20-1 and J is TRBJ2-5; 13 bases fit TRBD2. The germline V gene encodes CDR1 DFQATT and CDR2 SNEGSKA (reference sequence). This CDR3 contains 14 residues. J was trimmed by 4 bases and V by 6 bases; bases with no gene match: 5. Written as DNA, the CDR3 is TGCAGTGCCCCGACTAGCGGGAGGCGAGAGACCCAGTACTTC. This gives the protein CSAPTSGRRETQYF.

This clonotype has a count of ten or more. The chain is built from TRBV7-9 and TRBJ2-5, with no clear D. Per the germline V gene, CDR1 is SEHNR and CDR2 is FQNEAQ (reference sequence). This CDR3 is 15 amino acids long. The V and J ends lost 2 bases and 5 bases respectively, with 15 bases between them. CDR3 coding DNA: TGTGCCAGCAGCTTATCGGCCGCTGCTCTCGAGACCCAGTACTTC. It encodes CASSLSAAALETQYF. The complete variable domain, with remaining parts taken from reference TRBV7-9 and TRBJ2-5, reads DTGVSQNPRHKITKRGQNVTFRCDPISEHNRLYWYRQTLGQGPEFLTYFQNEAQLEKSRLLSDRFSAERPKGSFSTLEIQRTEQGDSAMYLCASSLSAAALETQYFGPGTRLLVL.

For this clonotype: Since a much larger clone is just one base distant, this may be a read error. The chain recombines TRBV12-3 or TRBV12-4 with TRBJ2-3; 8 nucleotides line up with TRBD1. The length of the CDR3 is 15 residues. The CDR3 nucleotides read TGTGCCAGCAGTTATACAGGGGGGAGCACAGGTACGCAGTATTTT. Its translation is CASSYTGGSTGTQYF.

The sample holds many counts of this clonotype. The V call is TRBV4-1, the J call TRBJ2-1, with no clear D. The germline CDR1 and CDR2 sequences are MGHRA and YSYEKL. The CDR3 runs to 15 residues. V was cut by 0 bases and J by 6 bases, with 12 bases left in between. The DNA for the CDR3 is TGCGCCAGCAGCCAAGAGGGAAGTGGGATCAATGAGCAGTTCTTC. Translation gives CASSQEGSGINEQFF.

J is TRBJ2-7 and V is TRBV12-3 or TRBV12-4, with 8 bases matching TRBD1. J lost 4 bases, V lost 6 bases, and 8 bases had no gene match. This CDR3 contains 14 residues. The CDR3 DNA reads as TGTGCCAGCAGCGTAGACCGGACAGGGTACGAGCAGTACTTC. It yields the protein CASSVDRTGYEQYF.

The table lists this clonotype with a few counts. A much larger clone differs by one base, so this may be a read error. This chain connects TRBV20-1 to TRBJ2-5, with D possibly being TRBD2 (6 bases). The CDR3 extends over 16 amino acids. Trimming took off 0 bases at V and 11 bases at J, with 25 bases between the two ends. CDR1 and CDR2 (germline): DFQATT, SNEGSKA (reference sequence). The CDR3: CSARDSGKQDYNEQYF. As DNA, the CDR3 is TGCAGTGCTAGAGATAGTGGTAAACAGGACTACAATGAGCAGTACTTC.